Many counts were recorded for the clone carrying this T cell receptor beta chain. Its antigen is not identified. These data originate in a study of T cells after yellow fever vaccination. Whole-study findings and limits: There was a possibility that FACS-sorted repertoires contained abundant clonotypes contaminating from the bulk population. Although most clonotypes did not, a small share appeared in both CD4 and CD8 compartments. Subsequent booster samples again held most clones from primary vaccination (less than 98% CD4, roughly 90% CD8).

J gave up 6 bases and V 7 bases, and 16 bases lay outside the gene matches. The CDR3 has 16 amino acids. Germline values: CDR1 MNHEY, CDR2 SVGEGT. TCRdb processed the 5' RACE reads anew with MiXCR; each CDR3 protein has one entry. The sample includes approximately 110,000 distinct CDR3 sequences, around 8% of them seen just once. The genes are TRBV6-2 or TRBV6-3 and TRBJ2-7; the match to TRBD1 covers 9 bases. Specimen: CD8+ T cells sorted from PBMCs, collected 45 days after the yellow fever booster vaccination. This TCR came from a man aged 25 to 40 who received the YFV17D yellow fever vaccine. The CDR3 region has the DNA TGTGCCAGCATCCACAAGCCCGGGACAGGGTTATTCGAGCAGTACTTC. As protein: CASIHKPGTGLFEQYF.